The rows below give T cell receptor beta chains drawn from one sample of a study of CD4 T cells in relation to SARS-CoV-2 and coronaviruses. For these TCRs, the target antigens are not known. Sequenced by immunoSEQ multiplex PCR; TCRdb stores in-frame clones only, minus some. The sample includes about 18,000 clones, approximately 82% of them seen just once. The sample consisted of CD4+ T cells from PBMCs, cultured in vitro. The receptors shown here come from a human donor in good health. The CDR3 runs from the conserved cysteine through the conserved F or W. D genes are given only for firm matches. Rows may omit the clone size; those that give it use once, few, many or a size class.

V	size	J	D	DNA	CDR3
TRBV5-1	once	TRBJ2-2	.	TGCGCCAGCAGCCTTCAACCGGGGACCCACGACACCGGGGAGCTGTTTTTT	CASSLQPGTHDTGELFF
TRBV5-4	.	TRBJ2-2	.	TGTGCCAGCAGCTACAGGAGTAACGGGAGATATACCGGGGAGCTGTTTTTT	CASSYRSNGRYTGELFF
TRBV3-1/TRBV3-2	once	TRBJ1-2	.	TGTGCCAGCAGCCAAGATTGGGACGATGGGGGCTACACCTTC	CASSQDWDDGGYTF
TRBV18	.	TRBJ2-2	.	TGTGCCAGCTCACCAGTACTCCTAACGAACACCGGGGAGCTGTTTTTT	CASSPVLLTNTGELFF
TRBV12-5	.	TRBJ2-7	.	TGTGCTAGTGGTTTGAGTGTATACGAGCAGTACTTC	CASGLSVYEQYF
TRBV5-1	.	TRBJ2-7	TRBD1	TGCGCCAGCAGCTTGGCACAGGGGGCCTACGAGCAGTACTTC	CASSLAQGAYEQYF
TRBV25-1	.	TRBJ1-5	.	TGTGCCAGCAGTGAAGGGGGGAGTCAGCCCCAGCATTTT	CASSEGGSQPQHF
TRBV11-3	few	TRBJ1-3	.	TGTGCCAGCAGCAAACACCCGGACACCATATATTTT	CASSKHPDTIYF
TRBV18	.	TRBJ2-2	.	TGTGCCAGCTCACCCAACTCTCCGGGACTCAACACCGGGGAGCTGTTTTTT	CASSPNSPGLNTGELFF
TRBV5-1	once	TRBJ2-1	.	TGCGCCAGCACCCTCGCAGGGAGGTCCTACAATGAGCAGTTCTTC	CASTLAGRSYNEQFF
TRBV6-4	.	TRBJ2-1	TRBD1	TGTGCCAGCACCTCCGACAGGGGGAATGAGCAGTTCTTC	CASTSDRGNEQFF
TRBV18	.	TRBJ1-2	.	TGTGCCAGCTCACCACCCGGGGCAGATTCCCTCTCTTATGGCTACACCTTC	CASSPPGADSLSYGYTF
TRBV3-1/TRBV3-2	once	TRBJ2-1	.	TGTGCCAGCAGCCAAGATCTCGTAATCGGTTTGGGTGAGCAGTTCTTC	CASSQDLVIGLGEQFF
TRBV18	.	TRBJ2-1	.	TGTGCCAGCTCATACAGGGTGGACTCCTACAATGAGCAGTTCTTC	CASSYRVDSYNEQFF
TRBV5-1	.	TRBJ1-6	.	TGCGCCAGCAGCCTCACTGACGGCAGCTCCTATAATTCACCCCTCCACTTT	CASSLTDGSSYNSPLHF
TRBV5-1	.	TRBJ2-5	.	TGCGCCAGCAGTATAGGCTTTCAAGAGACCCAGTACTTC	CASSIGFQETQYF
TRBV3-1/TRBV3-2	.	TRBJ2-7	TRBD2	TGTGCCAGCAGCATCCTTGGGACTAGCGGGATTCGGTCCTACGAGCAGTACTTC	CASSILGTSGIRSYEQYF
TRBV12-3/TRBV12-4	.	TRBJ1-5	.	TGTGCCAGCAGTGCAGGGGAAGGACAGCCCCAGCATTTT	CASSAGEGQPQHF
TRBV15	once	TRBJ2-7	.	TGTGCCACCAGCAGAGCGAGGAAGGAGTACGGGGTACCCTACGAGCAGTACTTC	CATSRARKEYGVPYEQYF
TRBV5-1	once	TRBJ1-2	.	TGCGCCAGCAGCTTAGGGTCGGGCTATGGCTACACCTTC	CASSLGSGYGYTF
TRBV21-1	.	TRBJ1-1	.	TGTGCCACTCAGTGGGGGGCGTATGGAGGCACTGAAGCTTTCTTT	CATQWGAYGGTEAFF
TRBV5-1	.	TRBJ1-5	.	TGCGCCAGCAGCTTGGATGCAGGTAGCAATCAGCCCCAGCATTTT	CASSLDAGSNQPQHF
TRBV5-1	.	TRBJ1-4	.	TGCGCCAGCAGCGGGAATATGGCAACTAATGAAAAACTGTTTTTT	CASSGNMATNEKLFF